This is a list of T cell receptor beta chains from one sample in a study of beta chain features in type 1 diabetes. The method was immunoSEQ multiplex PCR; TCRdb's version includes in-frame clones alone and lacks a portion of them. The sample holds around 120,000 clones, approximately 15% seen once. Sequenced sample: central memory CD4+ T cells from blood. The receptors stem from a man younger than 35 with type 1 diabetes. Each CDR3 is given with its conserved first and last residue. A D gene is named only where the DNA matches it firmly. Expanded clones get a size class; other rows say once, few or many, or leave the size out.

v_gene	j_gene	len	d_gene	abundance	CDR3nt	CDR3aa
TRBV18	TRBJ2-3	15	.	.	TGTGCCAGCTCACCGATCGAGTTAGGAGCGGATACGCAGTATTTT	CASSPIELGADTQYF
TRBV18	TRBJ2-7	14	.	medium-sized	TGTGCCAGCTCACCTGGTAACCGAGACTACGAGCAGTACTTC	CASSPGNRDYEQYF
TRBV28	TRBJ2-5	12	.	few	TGTGCCAGCAGCCCCCACCAAGAGACCCAGTACTTC	CASSPHQETQYF
TRBV15	TRBJ1-1	16	.	.	TGTGCCACCAGCAGAGGGGTGAGGGGATTGAACACTGAAGCTTTCTTT	CATSRGVRGLNTEAFF
TRBV18	TRBJ2-5	16	TRBD2	.	TGTGCCAGCTCACGGGTTCGCGGGAGCGGCCAGGAGACCCAGTACTTC	CASSRVRGSGQETQYF
TRBV7-2	TRBJ2-7	14	.	few	TGTGCCACCGCGGGGACATACAATTCCTACGAGCAGTACTTC	CATAGTYNSYEQYF
TRBV9	TRBJ1-1	15	TRBD1	.	TGTGCCAGCAGCCCGGACAGGGGGCTTATCACTGAAGCTTTCTTT	CASSPDRGLITEAFF
TRBV7-2	TRBJ2-5	15	.	many	TGTGCCAGCAGCTTAGTAGCTGGGAACCAAGAGACCCAGTACTTC	CASSLVAGNQETQYF
TRBV4-1	TRBJ1-5	14	.	.	TGCGCCAGCAGCCAAGATTTCCGGAATCAGCCCCAGCATTTT	CASSQDFRNQPQHF
TRBV7-9	TRBJ2-7	13	.	.	TGTGCCAGCAGCTCCGGGCGAACCTACGAGCAGTACTTC	CASSSGRTYEQYF
TRBV9	TRBJ2-7	15	.	.	TGTGCCAGCAGCGGGGGAGCGGGCGTATCCCGCCAGCAGTACTTC	CASSGGAGVSRQQYF
TRBV30	TRBJ2-5	14	.	.	TGTGCCTGGAGTCGGGACCTACCCGAAGAGACCCAGTACTTC	CAWSRDLPEETQYF
TRBV9	TRBJ2-1	16	.	few	TGTGCCAGCAGCGTAGAATCACTAGCTTTTAGCAATGAGCAGTTCTTC	CASSVESLAFSNEQFF
TRBV13	TRBJ2-7	13	.	few	TGTGCCAGCAGCTTAAACAGGGCCTACGAGCAGTACTTC	CASSLNRAYEQYF
TRBV5-1	TRBJ2-7	13	.	.	TGCGCCAGCAGCTTAGACGGGGCCTACGAGCAGTACTTC	CASSLDGAYEQYF